This T cell receptor (beta chain) was observed in a study of metastatic and nonmetastatic thyroid tumors (dated by TCRdb to about 2020). About the full investigation: The researchers compared repertoires between peripheral blood samples and tumor or nodule tissue samples from patients with malignant or benign thyroid disease.

Trimming at the junction amounts to 5 bases on V and 0 bases on J, and the germline ends lie 8 bases apart. Taken from cysteine to phenylalanine, the CDR3 has 14 residues. Left in the record is the CDR3 DNA by itself, 42 bases read in frame from the first base. CDR1 and CDR2 were assigned from the germline V gene as MNHNS and SASEGT. Before undergoing thyroid surgery, none of the patients had been given any kind of treatment. The study retrospectively analysed patient clinical samples collected from the early 2010s to the late 2010s using T-cell receptor beta sequencing. The investigation overall reported the following: In both blood and tumor samples, malignant tumors were reported to have significantly higher TCR beta diversity than benign nodules.

The library was made by PCR. Reads for this sample came from an Illumina HiSeq 4000. The TCR beta-chain CDR3 region of each patient was profiled by high-throughput sequencing. The paper's data handling went like this. CDR3 differences across clinicopathological groups were used to build a classifier for discriminating distant-metastatic papillary thyroid cancer patients. The Shannon index was used to measure repertoire diversity, and the Morisita-Horn index was used to measure how similar tumor and blood repertoires were. In-frame beta chains were kept once TCRdb had trimmed the public reads at Q25 with fastp and called clones with MiXCR. For this entry, the V and J calls and clone size follow TCRdb and not the study's own pipeline. Recorded for this sample are 15,000 or so clones; about 15% of them occurred a single time. The leading ten clones occupy approximately 15% of the sample. This clone occurred many times. Its recognized antigen is unknown. The record has no base qualities; no much larger clone is one base away.

This chain is built from TRBV6-1 and TRBJ1-5, with the D gene not confidently named. This TCR was sampled from a female donor with papillary thyroid cancer or a benign thyroid nodule (not recorded which). Some clones in this sample may be carry-over from other donors' samples. The specimen sequenced was blood. The DNA is as follows: TGTGCCAGCAGTTCGAAACTTAGCAATCAGCCCCAGCATTTT. The resulting protein is CASSSKLSNQPQHF.